This is a list of T cell receptor beta chains from one sample in a study of blood T cell repertoires in COVID-19. Generated by immunoSEQ multiplex PCR, the TCRdb table keeps only in-frame clones and is missing some. The sample lists some 48,000 clones; about 80% were seen once. Sequences were obtained from peripheral blood. The receptors here all came from a human donor in a cohort sampled during active COVID-19. Each CDR3 is given with its conserved first and last residue. A D gene is named only where the DNA matches it firmly. Clone size is shown for a subset of rows, as once, few, many or a class of expanded clone.

abundance	v_gene	d_gene	j_gene	CDR3nt	CDR3aa
NA	TRBV3-1/TRBV3-2	NA	TRBJ2-3	TGTGCCAGCAGCCGTTCCGAGGTCCGGGGTAGCACAGATACGCAGTATTTT	CASSRSEVRGSTDTQYF
NA	TRBV3-1/TRBV3-2	TRBD2	TRBJ2-3	TGTGCCAGCAGCCGCGGGGGGCTCGGCACAGATACGCAGTATTTT	CASSRGGLGTDTQYF
NA	TRBV7-7	TRBD1	TRBJ1-6	TGTGCCAGCAGCCTACCAAAACCCGGGACAGGGGGCGGTAATTCACCCCTCCACTTT	CASSLPKPGTGGGNSPLHF
once	TRBV7-9	TRBD2	TRBJ2-7	TGTGCCAGCAGCCCGACGGGGGGTATCACCCCCTACGAGCAGTACTTC	CASSPTGGITPYEQYF
many	TRBV6-5	TRBD2	TRBJ2-7	TGTGCCAGCAGGACTAGCGGATCTCGGCACGAGCAGTACTTC	CASRTSGSRHEQYF
few	TRBV5-6	NA	TRBJ1-3	TGTGCCAGCAGCCGGGAGGGAGCCATAAGCCCTCGAAACACCATATATTTT	CASSREGAISPRNTIYF
NA	TRBV15	TRBD1	TRBJ2-5	TGTGCCACCAGCGGGACAGGGGGAATCCAAGAGACCCAGTACTTC	CATSGTGGIQETQYF
NA	TRBV5-1	NA	TRBJ2-2	TGCGCCAGCAGCTTGTATCAGGGAATGGGTTTCACCGGGGAGCTGTTTTTT	CASSLYQGMGFTGELFF
NA	TRBV3-1/TRBV3-2	NA	TRBJ1-2	TGTGCCAGCAGCCAAGGGTTCGATAGAGATGGCTACACCTTC	CASSQGFDRDGYTF
NA	TRBV20-1	NA	TRBJ2-5	TGCAGTGCTAGTTTTAGCCTAGAGACCCAGTACTTC	CSASFSLETQYF
once	TRBV5-1	NA	TRBJ2-3	TGCGCCAGCAGCTTGGCCTTAGACACAGATACGCAGTATTTT	CASSLALDTDTQYF
NA	TRBV6-5	TRBD2	TRBJ2-3	TGTGCCAGCAGTTTAGCCGGGGGGGCCACAGATACGCAGTATTTT	CASSLAGGATDTQYF
NA	TRBV10-3	NA	TRBJ1-1	TGTGCCTCAAACCCGGGGGATGCTGAAGCTTTCTTT	CASNPGDAEAFF
NA	TRBV11-2	NA	TRBJ2-3	TGTGCCAGCAGGATTGGTAGAGATACGCAGTATTTT	CASRIGRDTQYF
once	TRBV21-1	NA	TRBJ1-6	TGTGCCAGCAGCTGGGACAGGGGTCCTTGTACGTATAATTCACCCCTCCACTTT	CASSWDRGPCTYNSPLHF
NA	TRBV7-2	TRBD1	TRBJ1-1	TGTGCCAGCACCACCCAGGGGGGTTATGAAGCTTTCTTT	CASTTQGGYEAFF
NA	TRBV4-2	TRBD2	TRBJ2-3	TGTGCCAGCAGCCGCCTTCCCCCAGCGGGGGGGAACACAGATACGCAGTATTTT	CASSRLPPAGGNTDTQYF
NA	TRBV5-1	TRBD1	TRBJ2-7	TGCGCCAGCAAAGACAGGGTTGGGCTCTACGAGCAGTACTTC	CASKDRVGLYEQYF
NA	TRBV5-1	TRBD2	TRBJ2-3	TGCGCCAGCAGCTCCAGACTAGCGGGGGGGAGCACAGATACGCAGTATTTT	CASSSRLAGGSTDTQYF
once	TRBV28	NA	TRBJ2-3	TGTGCCAGCAGCCCCTTTTCACAAGACAGGCGCTACACAGATACGCAGTATTTT	CASSPFSQDRRYTDTQYF
few	TRBV6-2/TRBV6-3	TRBD2	TRBJ2-3	TGTGCCAGCAGTGCGGGGGGGCCAGCAGATACGCAGTATTTT	CASSAGGPADTQYF
few	TRBV19	TRBD1	TRBJ1-1	TGTGCCAGTACTAAAGGACCGGGACAGGGGAGGACTGAAGCTTTCTTT	CASTKGPGQGRTEAFF
NA	TRBV30	NA	TRBJ2-7	TGTGCCTGGAGTGAGGTTGGGGCTCCGTCCTACGAGCAGTACTTC	CAWSEVGAPSYEQYF
NA	TRBV19	TRBD1	TRBJ1-1	TGTGCCAGTAGATCTAGGGGACAGGGTGGGACTAAGAACACTGAAGCTTTCTTT	CASRSRGQGGTKNTEAFF
NA	TRBV6-5	NA	TRBJ2-6	TGTGCCAGCAACCCCGCAGTGTCTGGGGCCAACGTCCTGACTTTC	CASNPAVSGANVLTF
once	TRBV7-3	NA	TRBJ2-3	TGTGCCAGCAGCTTAGCAGGGACAACAGATACGCAGTATTTT	CASSLAGTTDTQYF
once	TRBV7-2	NA	TRBJ1-2	TGTGCCAGCAGCTCAGCAGTGGACAGAAACTATGGCTACACCTTC	CASSSAVDRNYGYTF
NA	TRBV27	NA	TRBJ2-7	TGTGCCAGCAGTTTAACGACAGCGAGTTACGAGCAGTACTTC	CASSLTTASYEQYF
NA	TRBV4-3	TRBD2	TRBJ2-5	TGCGCCAGCAGCCAAGATAGCGGGGGGACCCAAGAGACCCAGTACTTC	CASSQDSGGTQETQYF
NA	TRBV2	TRBD1	TRBJ1-6	TGTGCCAGCAGACCGGGACAGGGGAGTTCACCCCTCCACTTT	CASRPGQGSSPLHF
few	TRBV9	TRBD1	TRBJ2-5	TGTGCCAGCAGCGAGACGACAGGGACGATTTTAGAGACCCAGTACTTC	CASSETTGTILETQYF
NA	TRBV7-9	NA	TRBJ2-2	TGTGCCAGCAGGTCCCAGGGGTCTCTTACCGGGGAGCTGTTTTTT	CASRSQGSLTGELFF
NA	TRBV9	NA	TRBJ1-3	TGTGCCAGCGCTGCACCAGGAACCTCTGGAAACACCATATATTTT	CASAAPGTSGNTIYF
NA	TRBV5-1	TRBD1	TRBJ1-6	TGCGCCAGCAGCTTGCTCCGACAGGGCCTCTATAATTCACCCCTCCACTTT	CASSLLRQGLYNSPLHF
many	TRBV6-6	NA	TRBJ2-3	TGTGCCAGCAGTTACTCGGCTGCGACTAGCACAGATACGCAGTATTTT	CASSYSAATSTDTQYF
NA	TRBV5-1	NA	TRBJ1-6	TGCGCCAGCAGCTTGGCGGGAGATTCACCCCTCCACTTT	CASSLAGDSPLHF
NA	TRBV29-1	NA	TRBJ2-1	TGCAGCGTTGAACCCGGGAATGAGCAGTTCTTC	CSVEPGNEQFF
NA	TRBV2	NA	TRBJ1-1	TGTGCCAGCAGTGAAGCGAACAGAGTGAACACTGAAGCTTTCTTT	CASSEANRVNTEAFF
few	TRBV19	NA	TRBJ2-3	TGTGCCAGTAGTATCGCCGGGGATCGCACAGATACGCAGTATTTT	CASSIAGDRTDTQYF
NA	TRBV18	NA	TRBJ2-7	TGTGCCAGCTCACCACCGGGAGTTTACGAGCAGTACTTC	CASSPPGVYEQYF
NA	TRBV12-5	NA	TRBJ2-1	TGTGCTAGTGGTTTGGTACTTAGTATGGGGCGGGACTACAATGAGCAGTTCTTC	CASGLVLSMGRDYNEQFF
NA	TRBV6-5	NA	TRBJ2-7	TGTGCCAGCAGTTACGGACGGGACTACGAGCAGTACTTC	CASSYGRDYEQYF
few	TRBV5-1	TRBD1	TRBJ1-1	TGCGCCAGCAACACGGGACAGCTCTCGAACACTGAAGCTTTCTTT	CASNTGQLSNTEAFF
once	TRBV4-2	NA	TRBJ1-1	TGTGCCAGCAGCCAAGTGAGTGGAGGCACTGAAGCTTTCTTT	CASSQVSGGTEAFF
NA	TRBV27	TRBD2	TRBJ2-2	TGTGCCAGCAGTTTATCGGGACTAGCGGCGAACACCGGGGAGCTGTTTTTT	CASSLSGLAANTGELFF
once	TRBV4-3	TRBD2	TRBJ2-1	TGCGCCAGCAGCCAAGATGCCAGGGGAAGCGGGGGGGCCTACAATGAGCAGTTCTTC	CASSQDARGSGGAYNEQFF
NA	TRBV27	NA	TRBJ1-2	TGTGCCAGCAGTTGGGGACAAAACTATGGCTACACCTTC	CASSWGQNYGYTF
NA	TRBV7-2	NA	TRBJ1-5	TGTGCCAGCAGCTATGGACAGTTGCGTCAGCCCCAGCATTTT	CASSYGQLRQPQHF
NA	TRBV5-6	NA	TRBJ2-2	TGTGCCAGCAGCTTGGAGGCCCTAACAGGGTATTACACCGGGGAGCTGTTTTTT	CASSLEALTGYYTGELFF
NA	TRBV10-2	NA	TRBJ1-2	TGCGCCAGCAGTGAACGGGGGAGTTTCGGCTACACCTTC	CASSERGSFGYTF
NA	TRBV6-1	TRBD1	TRBJ1-5	TGTGCCAGCAGTCCAGGGGGCGGACAGCCCCAGCATTTT	CASSPGGGQPQHF
once	TRBV9	TRBD2	TRBJ2-2	TGTGCCAGCAGCGTTAGCGGGGGGAACACCGGGGAGCTGTTTTTT	CASSVSGGNTGELFF
NA	TRBV5-4	NA	TRBJ2-1	TGTGCCAGCAGCTTGGATTCGGGCTCCTACAATGAGCAGTTCTTC	CASSLDSGSYNEQFF
NA	TRBV3-1/TRBV3-2	NA	TRBJ2-5	TGTGCCAGCAGCCAAAATAGGGGTGGAGAGACCCAGTACTTC	CASSQNRGGETQYF